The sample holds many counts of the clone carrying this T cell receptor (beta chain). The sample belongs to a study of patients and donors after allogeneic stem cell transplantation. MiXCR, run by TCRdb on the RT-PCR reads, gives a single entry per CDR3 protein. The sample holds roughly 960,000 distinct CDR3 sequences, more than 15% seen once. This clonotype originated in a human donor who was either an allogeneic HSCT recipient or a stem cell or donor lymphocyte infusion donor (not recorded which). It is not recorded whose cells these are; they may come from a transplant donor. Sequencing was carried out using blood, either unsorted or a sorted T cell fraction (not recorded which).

Here the CDR3 DNA reads TGTGCCAGCAGCCCTACAGGGAACAATGGCTACACCTTC. The encoded protein is CASSPTGNNGYTF. The chain couples TRBV7-9 to TRBJ1-2; possibly TRBD1 for D (6 bases). Deletions cut 5 bases from V and 6 bases from J, with 13 bases between. The CDR3 runs 13 residues. Germline-derived CDR1 and CDR2 are SEHNR and FQNEAQ (reference sequence).